This T cell receptor beta chain was identified in a study of blood T cell repertoires in COVID-19. In the study's own analysis: Amplification of reference gene primers provided the estimated nucleated cell counts. The table came from immunoSEQ multiplex PCR; TCRdb's copy has only in-frame clones and leaves some out. V and J calls and clone size follow that table, whereas D and trimming were derived from the DNA. The table shows 150,000 or so clones, with 84% occurring only once. Trimming removed 6 bases from V and 3 bases from J, with 12 bases in between. This CDR3 contains 15 residues. Germline V gives CDR1 SEHNR, CDR2 FQNEAQ (reference sequence). Recovered Cohort 3 donors showed two negative PCRs, clearance, or symptom resolution.

Sequencing used PBMCs or T cells enriched from blood (not recorded which). The receptor was isolated from a middle-aged man who had recovered from COVID-19. V and J are TRBV7-9 and TRBJ2-6; TRBD1 might be the D (6 bases). This CDR3 reads CASSEAGVGANVLTF. The CDR3 DNA sequence: TGTGCCAGCAGTGAAGCAGGGGTTGGGGCCAACGTCCTGACTTTC. The full variable domain, with the rest looked up from reference TRBV7-9 and TRBJ2-6, is DTGVSQNPRHKITKRGQNVTFRCDPISEHNRLYWYRQTLGQGPEFLTYFQNEAQLEKSRLLSDRFSAERPKGSFSTLEIQRTEQGDSAMYLCASSEAGVGANVLTFGAGSRLTVL.